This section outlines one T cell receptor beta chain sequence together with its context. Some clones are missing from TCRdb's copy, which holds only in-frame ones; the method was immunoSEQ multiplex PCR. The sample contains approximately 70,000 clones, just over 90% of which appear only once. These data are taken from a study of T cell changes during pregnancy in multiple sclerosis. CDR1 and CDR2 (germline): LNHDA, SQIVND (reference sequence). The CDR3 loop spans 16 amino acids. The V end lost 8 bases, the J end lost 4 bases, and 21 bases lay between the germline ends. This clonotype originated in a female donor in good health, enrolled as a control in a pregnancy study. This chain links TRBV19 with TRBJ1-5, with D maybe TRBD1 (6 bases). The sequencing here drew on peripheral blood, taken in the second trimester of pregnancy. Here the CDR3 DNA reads TGTGCCAGTTTCGGCAGGGGCTACCTCGGAAATCAGCCCCAGCATTTT. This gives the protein CASFGRGYLGNQPQHF.